The clone carrying this T cell receptor (beta chain) was counted only a few times. This specimen belongs to a study of cytotoxic CD8 clonotypes in ibrutinib-treated CLL. The method was immunoSEQ multiplex PCR; TCRdb's version includes in-frame clones alone and lacks a portion of them. The data show 110,000 to 150,000 clones, with 76% seen just once and around 4.9% held by the top ten. The TCR originated in a human donor with chronic lymphocytic leukemia. Sequencing used PBMCs, obtained after 24 months of ibrutinib treatment.

The CDR3 sequence is CASSVGTSGEYEQYF. The CDR3 DNA sequence: TGTGCCAGCAGCGTAGGTACTAGCGGGGAGTACGAGCAGTACTTC. The V and J genes are TRBV9 and TRBJ2-7; TRBD2 aligns across 10 bases. The CDR3 extends over 15 amino acids. The junction had 4 bases not matched to a gene; V was cut back by 0 bases and J by 4 bases. CDR1 SGDLS and CDR2 YYNGEE come from the germline V gene.